The clone carrying this T cell receptor beta chain was detected only once. This table comes from immunoSEQ multiplex PCR, and its TCRdb copy is limited to in-frame clones, with some not included. The sample carries a few hundred thousand clones, around 82% recorded once. The entry originates in a study of blood T cell repertoires in COVID-19. The CDR3 covers 16 residues. The V and J genes are TRBV12-1 and TRBJ1-3; TRBD1 is the table's D call and was not checked against the DNA. TRBV12-1 is a recognized pseudogene. The sequence derives from a person aged 65-85 years with COVID-19, enrolled during active disease. Material for sequencing was peripheral blood. The CDR3 DNA follows: TGTGCCAGCAGACAATACGTTCCAGGGTGTGGAAACACCATATATTTT. This codes for CASRQYVPGCGNTIYF.